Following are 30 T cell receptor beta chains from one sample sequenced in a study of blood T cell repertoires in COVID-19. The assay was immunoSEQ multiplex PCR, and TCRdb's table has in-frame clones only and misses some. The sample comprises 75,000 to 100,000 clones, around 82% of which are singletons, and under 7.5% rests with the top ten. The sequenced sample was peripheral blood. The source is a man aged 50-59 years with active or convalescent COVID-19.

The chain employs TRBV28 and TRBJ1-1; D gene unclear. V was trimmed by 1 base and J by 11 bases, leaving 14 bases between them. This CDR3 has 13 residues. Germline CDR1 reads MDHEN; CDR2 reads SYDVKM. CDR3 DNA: TGTGCCAGCAGTTTATATGGGCAGCAAGAGGCTTTCTTT. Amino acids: CASSLYGQQEAFF.

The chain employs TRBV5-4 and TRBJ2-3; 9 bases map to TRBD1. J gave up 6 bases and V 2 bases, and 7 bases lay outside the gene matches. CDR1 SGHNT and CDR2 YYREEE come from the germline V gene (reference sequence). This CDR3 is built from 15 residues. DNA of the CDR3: TGTGCCAGCAGCTTACCGGGACAGGGTAAGGATACGCAGTATTTT. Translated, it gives CASSLPGQGKDTQYF.

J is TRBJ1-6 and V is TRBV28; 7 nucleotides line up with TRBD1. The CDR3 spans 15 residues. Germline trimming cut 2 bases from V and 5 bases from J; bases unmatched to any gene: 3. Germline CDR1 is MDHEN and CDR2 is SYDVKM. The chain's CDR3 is CASSLEDRNNSPLHF. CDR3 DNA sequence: TGTGCCAGCAGTTTAGAGGACAGGAATAATTCACCCCTCCACTTT.

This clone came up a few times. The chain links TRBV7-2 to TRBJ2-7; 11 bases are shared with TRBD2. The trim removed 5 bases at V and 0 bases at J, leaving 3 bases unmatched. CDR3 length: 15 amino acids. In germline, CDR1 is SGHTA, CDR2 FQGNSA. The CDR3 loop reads CASSVTSGVSYEQYF. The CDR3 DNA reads TGTGCCAGCAGCGTGACTAGCGGGGTCTCCTACGAGCAGTACTTC.

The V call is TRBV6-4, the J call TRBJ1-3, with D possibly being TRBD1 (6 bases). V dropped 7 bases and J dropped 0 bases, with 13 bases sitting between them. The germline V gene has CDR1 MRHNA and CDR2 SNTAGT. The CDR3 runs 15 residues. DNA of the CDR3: TGTGCCAGCACGTGGGGGGGGCACTCTGGAAACACCATATATTTT. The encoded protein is CASTWGGHSGNTIYF.

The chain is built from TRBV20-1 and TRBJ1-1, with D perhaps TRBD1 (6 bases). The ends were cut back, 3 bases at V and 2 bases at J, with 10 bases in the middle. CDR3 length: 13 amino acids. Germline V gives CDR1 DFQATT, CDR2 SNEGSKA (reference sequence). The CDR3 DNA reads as TGCAGTGCTAGTGGGGGGGGCAACACTGAAGCTTTCTTT. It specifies CSASGGGNTEAFF.

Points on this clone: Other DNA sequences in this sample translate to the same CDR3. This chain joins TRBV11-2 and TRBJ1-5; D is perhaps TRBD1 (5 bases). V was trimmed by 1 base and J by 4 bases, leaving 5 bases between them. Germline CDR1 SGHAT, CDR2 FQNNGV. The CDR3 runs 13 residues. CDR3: CASSLAGNQPQHF. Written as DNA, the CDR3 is TGTGCCAGCAGCTTAGCAGGGAATCAGCCCCAGCATTTT.

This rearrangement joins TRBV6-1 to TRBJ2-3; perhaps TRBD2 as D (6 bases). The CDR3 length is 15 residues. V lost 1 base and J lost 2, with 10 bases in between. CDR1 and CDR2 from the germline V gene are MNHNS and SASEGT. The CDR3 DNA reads TGTGCCAGCAGTGAAGATAGGGGACTCACAGATACGCAGTATTTT. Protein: CASSEDRGLTDTQYF.

The CDR3 nucleotides read TGCGCCAGCAGCTTACTAGCGGGGGCTTACAATGAGCAGTTCTTC. Encoded protein: CASSLLAGAYNEQFF. The chain combines TRBV5-1 with TRBJ2-1, with 11 positions matching TRBD2. Trimming at V came to 2 bases and at J to 4 bases, leaving 2 bases not matched to a gene. The CDR3 loop spans 15 amino acids. Germline V gives CDR1 SGHRS, CDR2 YFSETQ. Drawing the rest from reference TRBV5-1 and TRBJ2-1, the complete variable domain is KAGVTQTPRYLIKTRGQQVTLSCSPISGHRSVSWYQQTPGQGLQFLFEYFSETQRNKGNFPGRFSGRQFSNSRSEMNVSTLELGDSALYLCASSLLAGAYNEQFFGPGTRLTVL.

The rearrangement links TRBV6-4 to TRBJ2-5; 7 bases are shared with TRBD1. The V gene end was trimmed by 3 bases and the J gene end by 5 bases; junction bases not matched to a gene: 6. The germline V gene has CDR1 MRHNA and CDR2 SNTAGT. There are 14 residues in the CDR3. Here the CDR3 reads CASSEEGGHETQYF. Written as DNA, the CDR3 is TGTGCCAGCAGTGAGGAAGGGGGCCATGAGACCCAGTACTTC.

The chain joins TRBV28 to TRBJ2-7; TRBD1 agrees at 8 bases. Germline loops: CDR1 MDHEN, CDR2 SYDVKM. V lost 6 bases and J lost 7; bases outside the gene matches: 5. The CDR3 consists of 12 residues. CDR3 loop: CASSRTGNEQYV. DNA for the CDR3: TGTGCCAGCAGCCGGACAGGGAATGAGCAGTACGTC.

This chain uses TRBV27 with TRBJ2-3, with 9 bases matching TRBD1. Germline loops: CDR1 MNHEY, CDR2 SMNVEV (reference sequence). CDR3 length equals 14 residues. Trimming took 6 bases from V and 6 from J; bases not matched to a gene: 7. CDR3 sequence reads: CASSKGQGGDTQYF. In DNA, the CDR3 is TGTGCCAGCAGCAAGGGACAGGGAGGGGATACGCAGTATTTT.

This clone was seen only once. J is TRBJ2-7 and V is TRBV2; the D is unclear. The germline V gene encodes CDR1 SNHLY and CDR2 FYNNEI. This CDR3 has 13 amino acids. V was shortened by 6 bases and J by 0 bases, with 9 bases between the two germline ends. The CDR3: CASSLEASYEQYF. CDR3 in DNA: TGTGCCAGCAGCCTAGAGGCCTCCTACGAGCAGTACTTC.

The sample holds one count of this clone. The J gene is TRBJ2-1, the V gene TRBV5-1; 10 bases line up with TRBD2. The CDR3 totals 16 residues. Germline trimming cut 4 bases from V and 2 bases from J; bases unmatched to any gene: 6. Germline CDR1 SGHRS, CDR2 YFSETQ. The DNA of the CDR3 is TGCGCCAGCAGCAGCAACAGCGGGGGGGCCTACAATGAGCAGTTCTTC. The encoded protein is CASSSNSGGAYNEQFF.

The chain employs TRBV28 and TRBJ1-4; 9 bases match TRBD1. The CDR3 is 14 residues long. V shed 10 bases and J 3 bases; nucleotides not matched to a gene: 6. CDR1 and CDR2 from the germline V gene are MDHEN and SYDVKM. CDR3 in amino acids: CATRDRVANEKLFF. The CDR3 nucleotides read TGTGCCACCAGGGACAGGGTTGCTAATGAAAAACTGTTTTTT.

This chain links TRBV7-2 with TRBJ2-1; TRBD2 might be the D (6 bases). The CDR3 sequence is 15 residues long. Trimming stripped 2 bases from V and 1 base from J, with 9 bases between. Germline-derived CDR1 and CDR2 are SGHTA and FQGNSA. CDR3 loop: CASSLLAGSYNEQFF. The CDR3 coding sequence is TGTGCCAGCAGCTTATTGGCGGGATCCTACAATGAGCAGTTCTTC.

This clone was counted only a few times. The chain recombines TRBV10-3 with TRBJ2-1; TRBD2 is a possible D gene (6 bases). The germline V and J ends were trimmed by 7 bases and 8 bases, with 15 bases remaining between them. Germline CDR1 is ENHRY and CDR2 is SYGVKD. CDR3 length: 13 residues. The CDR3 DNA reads TGTGCCATCAAAGGGACTGCGGTCGATGAGCAGTTCTTC. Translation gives CAIKGTAVDEQFF.

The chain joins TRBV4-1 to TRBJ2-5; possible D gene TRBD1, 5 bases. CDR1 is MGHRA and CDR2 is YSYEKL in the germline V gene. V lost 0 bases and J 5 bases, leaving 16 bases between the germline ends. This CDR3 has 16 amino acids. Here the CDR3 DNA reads TGCGCCAGCAGCCAAGACGGAAAGGGGAATGGGGAGACCCAGTACTTC. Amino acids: CASSQDGKGNGETQYF.

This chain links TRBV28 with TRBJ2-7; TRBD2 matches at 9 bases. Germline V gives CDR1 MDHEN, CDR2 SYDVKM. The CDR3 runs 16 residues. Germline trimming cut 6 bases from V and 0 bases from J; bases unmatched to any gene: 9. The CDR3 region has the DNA TGTGCCAGCAGGTCTACCGGGACTAGCCTCTCCTACGAGCAGTACTTC. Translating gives CASRSTGTSLSYEQYF.

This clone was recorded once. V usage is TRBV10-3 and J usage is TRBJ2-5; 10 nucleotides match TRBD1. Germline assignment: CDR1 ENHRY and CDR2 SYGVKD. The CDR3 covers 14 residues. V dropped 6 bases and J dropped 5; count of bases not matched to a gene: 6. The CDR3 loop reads CAISPTGGLETQYF. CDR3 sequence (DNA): TGTGCCATCAGCCCGACAGGGGGCTTGGAGACCCAGTACTTC.

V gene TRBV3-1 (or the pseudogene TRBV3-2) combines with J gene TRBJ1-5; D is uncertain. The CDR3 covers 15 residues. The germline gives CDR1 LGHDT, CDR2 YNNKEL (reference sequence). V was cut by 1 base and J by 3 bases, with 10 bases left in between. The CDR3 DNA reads TGTGCCAGCAGCCAAGGGGGAGGAAACAATCAGCCCCAGCATTTT. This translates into CASSQGGGNNQPQHF.

The CDR3 DNA follows: TGTGCCAGCAGCTTGGCTAGCGGGGGGCCCGATGAGACCCAGTACTTC. It codes for CASSLASGGPDETQYF. The chain employs TRBV11-3 and TRBJ2-5, with 11 nucleotides matching TRBD2. Trimming removed 3 bases from V and 5 bases from J; junction bases left unmatched: 8. CDR1 is SGHNT, CDR2 YENEEA, per germline. This CDR3 has 16 amino acids.

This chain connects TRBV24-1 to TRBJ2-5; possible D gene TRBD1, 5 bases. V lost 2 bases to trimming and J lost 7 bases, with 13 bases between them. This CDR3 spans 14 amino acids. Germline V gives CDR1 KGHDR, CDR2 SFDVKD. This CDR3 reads CATSDWNLGATQYF. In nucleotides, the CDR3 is TGTGCCACCAGTGATTGGAACCTTGGGGCGACCCAGTACTTC.

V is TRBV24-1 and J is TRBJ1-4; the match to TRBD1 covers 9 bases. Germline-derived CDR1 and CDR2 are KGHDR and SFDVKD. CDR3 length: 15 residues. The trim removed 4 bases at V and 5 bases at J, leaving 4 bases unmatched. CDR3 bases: TGTGCCACCAGTGAAGCGGGACAGGGAAATGAAAAACTGTTTTTT. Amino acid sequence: CATSEAGQGNEKLFF.

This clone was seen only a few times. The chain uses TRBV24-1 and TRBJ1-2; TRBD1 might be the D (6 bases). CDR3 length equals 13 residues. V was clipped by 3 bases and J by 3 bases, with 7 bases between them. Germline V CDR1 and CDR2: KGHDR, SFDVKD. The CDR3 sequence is CATSDRQDYGYTF. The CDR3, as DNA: TGTGCCACCAGTGATCGACAGGACTATGGCTACACCTTC.

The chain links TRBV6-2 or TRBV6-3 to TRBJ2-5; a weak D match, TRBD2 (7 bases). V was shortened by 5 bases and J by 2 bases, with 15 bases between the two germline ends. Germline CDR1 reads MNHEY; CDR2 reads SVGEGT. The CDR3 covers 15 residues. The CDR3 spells CASSREGGDQETQYF. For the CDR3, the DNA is TGTGCCAGCAGTCGCGAAGGGGGGGATCAAGAGACCCAGTACTTC.

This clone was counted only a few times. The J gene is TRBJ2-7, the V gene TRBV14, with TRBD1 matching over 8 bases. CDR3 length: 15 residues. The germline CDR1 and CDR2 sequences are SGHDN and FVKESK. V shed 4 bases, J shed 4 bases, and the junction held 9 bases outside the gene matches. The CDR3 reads CASSPRGRGLYEQYF. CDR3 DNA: TGTGCCAGCAGCCCCCGGGGCAGGGGGCTATACGAGCAGTACTTC.

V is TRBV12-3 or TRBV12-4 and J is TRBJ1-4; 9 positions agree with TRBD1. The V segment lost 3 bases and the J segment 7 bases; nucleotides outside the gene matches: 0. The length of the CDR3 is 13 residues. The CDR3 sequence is CASSLTGGEKLFF. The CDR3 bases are TGTGCCAGCAGTTTGACAGGGGGTGAAAAACTGTTTTTT.

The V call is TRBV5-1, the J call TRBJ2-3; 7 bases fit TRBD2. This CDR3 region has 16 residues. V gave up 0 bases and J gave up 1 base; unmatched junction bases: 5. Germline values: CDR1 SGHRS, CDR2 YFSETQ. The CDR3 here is CASSLAGGLGTDTQYF. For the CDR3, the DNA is TGCGCCAGCAGCTTGGCCGGGGGGTTGGGCACAGATACGCAGTATTTT.

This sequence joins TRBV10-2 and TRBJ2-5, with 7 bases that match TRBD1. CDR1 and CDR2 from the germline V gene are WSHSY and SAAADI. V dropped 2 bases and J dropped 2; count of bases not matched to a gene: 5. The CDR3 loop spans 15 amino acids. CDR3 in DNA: TGCGCCAGCAGTGAGCTCCCGGGACAGCAAGAGACCCAGTACTTC. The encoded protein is CASSELPGQQETQYF.